This TCR beta chain was found in a study of blood T cell repertoires in COVID-19. The wider study: T cells, B-cell-depleted T cells, or PBMCs provided the cDNA or gDNA that served as material.

Measured with immunoSEQ multiplex PCR; TCRdb has only the in-frame clones, and not every one. The sample has roughly 160,000 clones, about 88% seen once. This CDR3 comprises 16 residues. In germline, CDR1 is LGHNA, CDR2 YNFKEQ. Trimming took 1 base from V and 5 from J; bases not matched to a gene: 7. This clonotype originated in a woman of 80 years or more with COVID-19, enrolled during active disease. Sequenced input: peripheral blood. The rearrangement links TRBV4-2 to TRBJ2-5, with 10 bases aligning to TRBD2. CDR3 amino acids: CASSQGELAGRETQYF. Written as DNA, the CDR3 is TGTGCCAGCAGCCAAGGGGAACTAGCGGGACGTGAGACCCAGTACTTC.